These 31 T cell receptor beta chains originate from one sample sequenced in a study of spatial heterogeneity in lung cancer (dated by TCRdb to 2018 to 2020). Preparation of the library involved 5' RACE. The sample was run on a NextSeq 500. Starting from the raw public reads, TCRdb applied fastp trimming at Q25, assembled clones with MiXCR and retained in-frame beta chains. When rows share a CDR3 protein, they turn into one entry using the most common DNA and genes. The sample table holds thousands of distinct CDR3 sequences, of which 15% to 20% were seen once. Jointly, the top ten make up around 20% of the sample. Read against the paper, the sample's time point label means: sample taken at primary tumor resection. For TCR sequencing, whole RNA was extracted from tumor and nontumor lung tissue, or from cryopreserved PBMC samples, and no cell sorting was done. The sample consisted of normal lung tissue next to the tumor, taken at surgery. The receptor source for this set is a male donor with early-stage non-small cell lung cancer.

This clonotype was seen a handful of times. For a library built for alpha chains, this beta chain is a stray read; little rests on its size. The chain employs TRBV7-9 and TRBJ2-7; D is possibly TRBD1 or TRBD2 (6 bases each). Germline V gene data show CDR1 as SEHNR and CDR2 as FQNEAQ (reference sequence). The CDR3 contains 14 residues. V was shortened by 2 bases and J by 6 bases, with 14 bases between the two germline ends. Here the CDR3 DNA reads TGTGCCAGCAGCTTATTGGGGGCGCGGGGCGAGCAGTACTTC. It encodes CASSLLGARGEQYF.

By share of the sample, this clonotype is medium-sized. Found in a library prepared for alpha chains, this beta chain is an off-target read, and its abundance has little meaning. This chain joins TRBV20-1 and TRBJ2-3; the match to TRBD2 covers 11 bases. The V and J ends lost 3 bases and 2 bases, in that order; junction bases with no gene match: 25. CDR1 DFQATT and CDR2 SNEGSKA come from the germline V gene (reference sequence). This CDR3 spans 22 amino acids. The CDR3 coding sequence is TGCAGTGCTAGTTCTACTGGGGCGACCCCGGGCGCTAGCGGGAGGCCCACAGATACGCAGTATTTT. It translates to CSASSTGATPGASGRPTDTQYF.

In this sample, this clonotype is medium-sized. This beta chain is an off-target read within a library intended for alpha chains, so its frequency means little. V is TRBV7-2 and J is TRBJ2-5; no clear D gene. Germline CDR1 is SGHTA and CDR2 is FQGNSA. V was trimmed by 1 base and J by 4 bases, leaving 10 bases between them. This CDR3 is built from 14 residues. CDR3 in amino acids: CASSLELVGETQYF. The CDR3 region has the DNA TGTGCCAGCAGCTTAGAGCTAGTGGGAGAGACCCAGTACTTC.

This clonotype showed up many times. The library was prepared for alpha chains; this beta chain is a stray read, so its frequency means little. The chain joins TRBV6-5 to TRBJ2-5, with D possibly TRBD2 on 6 matching bases. CDR1 and CDR2 from the germline V gene are MNHEY and SVGAGI. V lost 5 bases to trimming and J lost 2 bases, with 15 bases between them. This CDR3 is 15 amino acids long. The CDR3 is CASSGIAGFQETQYF. Here the CDR3 DNA reads TGTGCCAGCAGTGGCATCGCGGGATTTCAAGAGACCCAGTACTTC.

Points on this clonotype: This beta chain is a stray read from a library made for alpha chains; its abundance is not meaningful. The chain has TRBV7-2 and TRBJ2-1, with D perhaps matching TRBD2 (7 bases). From germline, CDR1 is SGHTA and CDR2 FQGNSA. Trimming stripped 2 bases from V and 0 bases from J, with 17 bases between. CDR3 length: 18 amino acids. The CDR3 here is CASSLFPRGAISYNEQFF. For the CDR3, the DNA is TGTGCCAGCAGCTTATTCCCCCGGGGGGCGATCTCCTACAATGAGCAGTTCTTC.

Within the sample, this clonotype is medium-sized (0.01 to 0.1%). This beta chain slipped into a library made for alpha chains as a stray read, so its size is not meaningful. The V call is TRBV12-3 or TRBV12-4, the J call TRBJ1-1; 7 nucleotides line up with TRBD1. The J segment lost 1 base and the V segment lost 5 bases, leaving 4 bases of the junction unmatched. The CDR3 extends over 14 amino acids. The CDR3, as DNA: TGTGCCAGCAGTGCCCGACAGGGGAACACTGAAGCTTTCTTT. Encoded protein: CASSARQGNTEAFF.

Details on this clonotype: For a library built for alpha chains, this beta chain is a stray read; little rests on its size. The chain links TRBV7-2 to TRBJ2-2; D may be TRBD1 or TRBD2 (5 bases each). The CDR3 contains 15 residues. The germline gives CDR1 SGHTA, CDR2 FQGNSA. Trimming pared 1 base from V and 3 bases from J, leaving 9 bases between. In nucleotides, the CDR3 is TGTGCCAGCAGCTTAGTCGGGGCGTACACCGGGGAGCTGTTTTTT. This sequence encodes CASSLVGAYTGELFF.

This clonotype is classed as medium-sized. Being off target in a library aimed at alpha chains, this beta chain has a size of little meaning. This chain joins TRBV20-1 and TRBJ2-1; 13 nucleotides agree with TRBD2. This CDR3 is built from 15 residues. The germline V gene has CDR1 DFQATT and CDR2 SNEGSKA (reference sequence). V lost 4 bases to trimming and J lost 9 bases; unmatched junction nucleotides: 9. CDR3 sequence (DNA): TGCAGTGCTAACCCACTAGCGGGAGGGCCAAGTGAGCAGTTCTTC. As protein: CSANPLAGGPSEQFF.

The sample holds many counts of this clonotype. This beta chain lies outside the target of a library built for alpha chains; its clone size means little. This rearrangement joins TRBV10-3 to TRBJ2-3, with TRBD1 matching over 7 bases. Unmatched junction bases numbered 7, after V lost 10 bases and J lost 0 bases. The CDR3 is 14 amino acids. From germline, CDR1 is ENHRY and CDR2 SYGVKD. CDR3 DNA sequence: TGTGCCACCCGACAGGGAACTAGCACAGATACGCAGTATTTT. This sequence encodes CATRQGTSTDTQYF.

By share, this clonotype ranks as medium-sized. Little can be read into the size of this beta chain, an off-target read in a library designed for alpha chains. The genes are TRBV20-1 and TRBJ1-1, with D unclear. The CDR3 is made up of 13 amino acids. Between the trimmed V and J ends, which lost 0 bases and 3 bases, there was a span of 8 bases. Germline CDR1 DFQATT, CDR2 SNEGSKA (reference sequence). The CDR3 here is CSAREGIDTEAFF. CDR3 bases: TGCAGTGCTAGAGAGGGGATCGACACTGAAGCTTTCTTT.

This clonotype was observed many times. The size of this beta chain means little, since it is a stray read in a library made for alpha chains. The J gene is TRBJ2-1, the V gene TRBV20-1; the D gene could be TRBD1 or TRBD2 (5 bases each). V dropped 4 bases and J dropped 2 bases, with 15 bases sitting between them. The germline gives CDR1 DFQATT, CDR2 SNEGSKA (reference sequence). The CDR3 spans 15 residues. As DNA, the CDR3 is TGCAGTGCTACGACGGGGCACCCCACCTACAATGAGCAGTTCTTC. As protein: CSATTGHPTYNEQFF.

This clonotype is medium-sized. Within a library made for alpha chains, this beta chain is off target, and its count is uninformative. This sequence joins TRBV7-9 and TRBJ1-1; D uncertain. The V end was cut by 3 bases, the J end by 1 base, with 6 bases between. From germline, CDR1 is SEHNR and CDR2 FQNEAQ (reference sequence). The CDR3 has 13 amino acids. The CDR3 bases are TGTGCCAGCAGCTTTGTGTGGAACACTGAAGCTTTCTTT. Translated: CASSFVWNTEAFF.

This clonotype is labeled as medium-sized (0.01 to 0.1%). Being off target in a library aimed at alpha chains, this beta chain has a size of little meaning. This chain joins TRBV24-1 and TRBJ2-3, with 9 nucleotides matching TRBD1. The germline gives CDR1 KGHDR, CDR2 SFDVKD. The CDR3 runs 16 residues. V lost 2 bases and J lost 3; bases outside the gene matches: 5. The CDR3 bases are TGTGCCACCAGTGATTGGAGGGACAGGGCAACAGATACGCAGTATTTT. It codes for CATSDWRDRATDTQYF.

On this clonotype itself: A library prepared for alpha chains yielded this beta chain as an off-target read; its size is of little meaning. The V and J genes are TRBV7-8 and TRBJ1-5; weak D call: TRBD1 (6 bases). Germline CDR1 reads SGHVS; CDR2 reads FQNEAQ. Trimming removed 3 bases from V and 6 bases from J, with 15 bases in between. The CDR3 runs 15 residues. The chain's CDR3 is CASSFGFGGGQPQHF. The CDR3, as DNA: TGTGCCAGCAGCTTTGGTTTCGGGGGCGGTCAGCCCCAGCATTTT.

In its sample, this clonotype ranks as medium-sized (0.01 to 0.1%). The library was designed around alpha chains, so this beta chain is a stray read whose abundance carries little weight. CDR3 nucleotide sequence: TGCGCCAGCAGCTTGGATACAGGGAACTATGGCTACACCTTC. This gives the protein CASSLDTGNYGYTF. V is TRBV5-1 and J is TRBJ1-2, with a weak D call TRBD1 (6 bases). CDR1 SGHRS and CDR2 YFSETQ come from the germline V gene. Trimming took off 0 bases at V and 2 bases at J, with 8 bases between the two ends. The CDR3 sequence is 14 residues long.

Judged by abundance, this clonotype is large. This beta chain appears as a stray read in a library generated for alpha chains; its size is not informative. The chain uses TRBV27 and TRBJ2-1; D gene uncertain. Germline V CDR1 and CDR2: MNHEY, SMNVEV (reference sequence). Trimming left V 5 bases short and J 4 bases short, with 3 bases between. The CDR3 is 11 amino acids. CDR3 DNA: TGTGCCAGCAGTAATTACAATGAGCAGTTCTTC. It codes for CASSNYNEQFF.

This clonotype was recorded a few times. In a library made to pick up alpha chains, this beta chain is a stray read with a size that means little. The rearrangement uses TRBV4-1 and TRBJ1-2, with D maybe TRBD1 (6 bases). The CDR3 sequence is 18 residues long. The V end was cut by 1 base, the J end by 4 bases, with 22 bases between. The germline V gene encodes CDR1 MGHRA and CDR2 YSYEKL. CDR3 sequence reads: CASSQVFGTGTPRYGYTF. CDR3 bases: TGCGCCAGCAGCCAAGTTTTCGGAACAGGGACCCCTCGCTATGGCTACACCTTC.

This clonotype has a single count. The size of this beta chain means little, since it is a stray read in a library made for alpha chains. The gene calls are TRBV15 and TRBJ1-5, with 10 nucleotides matching TRBD1. The CDR3 is made up of 18 amino acids. Germline V CDR1 and CDR2: LNHNV, YYDKDF (reference sequence). V was clipped by 0 bases and J by 4 bases; unmatched bases: 9. CDR3 nucleotides: TGTGCCACCAGCAGAGATAACGGAGGGACAGGGGTTAATCAGCCCCAGCATTTT. This gives the protein CATSRDNGGTGVNQPQHF.

This clonotype is classed as medium-sized. The size of this beta chain means little, since it is a stray read in a library made for alpha chains. V and J are TRBV5-1 and TRBJ2-2; D is possibly TRBD2 (5 bases). The CDR3 is 14 amino acids. V lost 2 bases, J lost 5 bases, and 10 bases lay in between. Germline CDR1 is SGHRS and CDR2 is YFSETQ. CDR3: CASSLRGGTGELFF. As DNA, the CDR3 is TGCGCCAGCAGCTTACGGGGTGGAACCGGGGAGCTGTTTTTT.

Note on this clonotype: The library was built for alpha chains, so this beta chain is an off-target read and its size means little. This chain connects TRBV11-2 to TRBJ2-3; TRBD2 matches at 9 bases. Looked up from germline, CDR1 is SGHAT and CDR2 is FQNNGV. There are 16 residues in the CDR3. Trimming at V came to 5 bases and at J to 1 base, leaving 7 bases not matched to a gene. CDR3 DNA: TGTGCCAGCAGCCGACTGGCGGGGGGGCGCACAGATACGCAGTATTTT. This codes for CASSRLAGGRTDTQYF.

Of note for this clonotype: With the library built for alpha chains, this beta chain is off target and its frequency is not meaningful. The V and J genes are TRBV6-6 and TRBJ1-1, with 10 bases aligning to TRBD1. V trimming: 6 bases; J trimming: 3 bases; junction bases outside the gene matches: 7. Germline V gene lookup returns CDR1 MNHNY and CDR2 SVGAGI (reference sequence). This CDR3 has 15 amino acids. The CDR3 DNA is TGTGCCAGCAGGCGCCGGGACAGGGGTGACACTGAAGCTTTCTTT. It specifies CASRRRDRGDTEAFF.

Concerning this clonotype: This beta chain appears as a stray read in a library generated for alpha chains; its size is not informative. The CDR3 reads CASSLGEGGEQYF. CDR3 sequence (DNA): TGTGCCAGCAGCTTAGGAGAAGGGGGCGAGCAGTACTTC. The gene calls are TRBV13 and TRBJ2-7, with D possibly being TRBD1 (6 bases). This CDR3 contains 13 residues. Trimming took 0 bases from V and 6 from J, leaving 9 bases between them. Per germline, CDR1 PRHDT and CDR2 FYEKMQ (reference sequence).

As concerns this clonotype: This beta chain is an off-target read within a library intended for alpha chains, so its frequency means little. The chain links TRBV4-2 to TRBJ2-3; 7 positions match TRBD1. Germline CDR1 and CDR2: LGHNA and YNFKEQ. CDR3 length: 16 amino acids. V trimming: 0 bases; J trimming: 5 bases; junction bases outside the gene matches: 8. The CDR3: CASSQEFRGMGDTQYF. In DNA form, the CDR3 reads TGTGCCAGCAGCCAAGAATTCAGGGGGATGGGAGATACGCAGTATTTT.

Concerning this clonotype itself: A library made for alpha chains picked up this beta chain off target, so its size means little. This chain connects TRBV7-7 to TRBJ2-5; the D gene is possibly TRBD1 (6 bases). V lost 4 bases and J lost 0, with 9 bases in between. Per the germline V gene, CDR1 is SSHAT and CDR2 is FNYEAQ (reference sequence). CDR3 length: 14 amino acids. The CDR3 loop reads CASSSTGDQETQYF. CDR3 DNA: TGTGCCAGCAGCTCGACAGGAGACCAAGAGACCCAGTACTTC.

With regard to this clonotype: The size of this beta chain means little, since it is a stray read in a library made for alpha chains. The chain uses TRBV6-5 and TRBJ2-7, with 7 positions matching TRBD2. V shed 5 bases and J 1 base; nucleotides not matched to a gene: 5. Looked up from germline, CDR1 is MNHEY and CDR2 is SVGAGI. This CDR3 has 14 residues. This chain's CDR3 is CASSPVGGSYEQYF. Written as DNA, the CDR3 is TGTGCCAGCAGTCCCGTGGGGGGGTCCTACGAGCAGTACTTC.

This clonotype counts as medium-sized. The library was built for alpha chains, so this beta chain is an off-target read and its size means little. CDR3: CASSQDRLSPIGAFF. CDR3 in DNA: TGTGCCAGCAGCCAAGATAGGCTGAGCCCAATTGGAGCTTTCTTT. The rearrangement links TRBV4-2 to TRBJ1-1; D call uncertain. V lost 0 bases and J 10 bases, leaving 18 bases between the germline ends. CDR3 length: 15 amino acids. CDR1 and CDR2 from the germline V gene are LGHNA and YNFKEQ.

This clonotype was detected a few times. This beta chain is an unintended read in a library built for alpha chains; its size means little. This rearrangement joins TRBV11-1 to TRBJ2-5; 7 bases fit TRBD2. The CDR3 is 15 amino acids. Germline values: CDR1 SGHAT, CDR2 FQDESV (reference sequence). V shed 0 bases and J 1 base; nucleotides not matched to a gene: 2. The CDR3 DNA is TGTGCCAGCAGCTTAGCGTCTAGCGGCCAAGAGACCCAGTACTTC. The encoded protein is CASSLASSGQETQYF.

This clonotype counts as medium-sized. Because the library targeted alpha chains, this beta chain is an off-target read whose size means little. The J gene is TRBJ1-4, the V gene TRBV23-1; D is ambiguous. TRBV23-1 is filed as an ORF, its function uncertain. V dropped 5 bases and J dropped 4 bases, with 5 bases sitting between them. The CDR3 length is 12 residues. CDR3 nucleotides: TGCGCCAGCAGTTTGCTTAATGAAAAACTGTTTTTT. Amino acids: CASSLLNEKLFF.

This clonotype is judged medium-sized. This beta chain lies outside the target of a library built for alpha chains; its clone size means little. V gene TRBV27 combines with J gene TRBJ1-6; D might be TRBD1 (5 bases). Trimming removed 6 bases at V and 7 bases at J, with 19 bases between. This CDR3 spans 16 amino acids. Germline V gene lookup returns CDR1 MNHEY and CDR2 SMNVEV (reference sequence). CDR3 nucleotide sequence: TGTGCCAGCAGGAATTGGGGGACCCAGGGCAATTCACCCCTCCACTTT. This sequence encodes CASRNWGTQGNSPLHF.

This clonotype is medium-sized by share. This beta chain is a stray sequence in a library constructed for alpha chains; its clone size is not meaningful. The CDR3 DNA is TGCAGTGCCCAAATTCCGGGACTCCTCCAAGAGACCCAGTACTTC. Translation: CSAQIPGLLQETQYF. This chain uses TRBV20-1 with TRBJ2-5, with a weak D call TRBD2 (6 bases). Between the trimmed V and J ends, which lost 6 bases and 1 base, there was a span of 18 bases. Germline V gene sequence: CDR1 DFQATT, CDR2 SNEGSKA (reference sequence). The CDR3 spans 15 residues.

In its sample, this clonotype ranks as medium-sized. The library was designed around alpha chains, so this beta chain is a stray read whose abundance carries little weight. The chain couples TRBV10-3 to TRBJ2-2; D tentatively reads TRBD1 or TRBD2 (7 bases each). Germline CDR1 is ENHRY and CDR2 is SYGVKD. Trimming took 7 bases from V and 4 from J, leaving 13 bases between them. This CDR3 comprises 14 residues. The DNA of the CDR3 is TGTGCCATCACCGGGGGGACAGTCACCGGGGAGCTGTTTTTT. Protein product: CAITGGTVTGELFF.